A selection of T cell receptor beta chains follows, all from one sample in a study of T cells in Graves' hyperthyroidism and ophthalmopathy. TCRdb re-derived calls from the multiplex PCR reads in MiXCR, one entry per CDR3 protein. The data show about 710,000 distinct CDR3 sequences, roughly 17% seen once. The sample was blood. Receptors were obtained from a man between 18 and 35 years old with Graves' hyperthyroidism. CDR3s include the opening cysteine and the closing phenylalanine or tryptophan. A D gene is named only where the DNA matches it firmly. A clone size is listed for some rows: how often the clone was seen (once, few, many), or a class if it is expanded.

v_call,j_call,d_call,clone_size,cdr3_nt,cdr3_aa
TRBV7-9,TRBJ2-7,.,many,TGTGCCAGCAGCTCGGACAGCATGAACGAGCAGTACTTC,CASSSDSMNEQYF
TRBV4-2,TRBJ2-1,TRBD2,.,TGTGCCAGCAGCCCTCCTAGCGGGAGGCCCTACAATGAGCAGTTCTTC,CASSPPSGRPYNEQFF
TRBV12-3/TRBV12-4,TRBJ2-1,TRBD2,many,TGTGCCAGCAGTCGCCGGACTAGCGGGATCTACAATGAGCAGTTCTTC,CASSRRTSGIYNEQFF
TRBV2,TRBJ2-5,.,many,TGTGCCAGCAGCGCTGTGCAGGGGGGAGAGACCCAGTACTTC,CASSAVQGGETQYF
TRBV7-9,TRBJ2-2,.,few,TGTGCCAGCAGTTTAGCAAGGGGGATCGGGGAGCTGTTTTTT,CASSLARGIGELFF
TRBV28,TRBJ2-7,TRBD2,many,TGTGCCAGCAGTTTAGCTAGCGGGAGATTCTACGAGCAGTACTTC,CASSLASGRFYEQYF
TRBV2,TRBJ1-1,TRBD1,many,TGTGCCAGCACCCAAGGGGGCTACACTGAAGCTTTCTTT,CASTQGGYTEAFF
TRBV5-1,TRBJ2-3,TRBD1,many,TGCGCCAGCAGCGTGGGACAGGGGTTAGATACGCAGTATTTT,CASSVGQGLDTQYF
TRBV20-1,TRBJ2-3,TRBD2,many,TGCAGTGCTAGAGATCCTAGCGGGAGGGGCAAGCGGGATACGCAGTATTTT,CSARDPSGRGKRDTQYF
TRBV20-1,TRBJ2-7,.,.,TGCAGTGCTCTGTATAGTGAAACCTACGAGCAGTACTTC,CSALYSETYEQYF
TRBV7-8,TRBJ1-4,TRBD1,few,TGTGCCAGCAGCTTAGGAGGGACAGGGGGCGAAAAACTGTTTTTT,CASSLGGTGGEKLFF
TRBV28,TRBJ2-3,TRBD1,few,TGTGCCAGCAGGTGGACAGGTTCCTCGCGAGATACGCAGTATTTT,CASRWTGSSRDTQYF
TRBV27,TRBJ2-7,.,many,TGTGCCAGCACCGAATCTGGGGTGGGACCCTACGAGCAGTACTTC,CASTESGVGPYEQYF